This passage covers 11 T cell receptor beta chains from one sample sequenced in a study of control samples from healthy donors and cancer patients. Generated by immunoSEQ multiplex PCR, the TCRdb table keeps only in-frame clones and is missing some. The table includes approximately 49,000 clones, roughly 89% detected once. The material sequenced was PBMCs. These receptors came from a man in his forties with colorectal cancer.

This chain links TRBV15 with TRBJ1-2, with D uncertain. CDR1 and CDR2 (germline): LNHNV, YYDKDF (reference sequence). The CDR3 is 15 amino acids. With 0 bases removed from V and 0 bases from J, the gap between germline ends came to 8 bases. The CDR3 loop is CATSRDVVTNYGYTF. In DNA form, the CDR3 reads TGTGCCACCAGCAGAGATGTAGTTACTAACTATGGCTACACCTTC.

The CDR3 spells CASSLMGYSYEQYF. CDR3 DNA: TGTGCCAGCAGTTTAATGGGTTACTCCTACGAGCAGTACTTC. The chain employs TRBV3-1 (or the pseudogene TRBV3-2) and TRBJ2-7, with unresolved D. From germline, CDR1 is LGHDT and CDR2 YNNKEL (reference sequence). V dropped 6 bases and J dropped 0 bases, with 12 bases sitting between them. The length of the CDR3 is 14 residues.

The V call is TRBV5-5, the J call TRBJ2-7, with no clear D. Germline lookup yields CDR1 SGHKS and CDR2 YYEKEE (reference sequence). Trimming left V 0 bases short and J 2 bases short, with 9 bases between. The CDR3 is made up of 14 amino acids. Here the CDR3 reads CASSLGVATYEQYF. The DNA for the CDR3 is TGTGCCAGCAGCTTGGGTGTGGCAACCTACGAGCAGTACTTC.

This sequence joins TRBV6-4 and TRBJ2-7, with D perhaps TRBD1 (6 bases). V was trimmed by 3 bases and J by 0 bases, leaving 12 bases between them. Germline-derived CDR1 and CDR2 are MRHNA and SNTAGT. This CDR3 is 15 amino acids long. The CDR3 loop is CASSEGQGSSYEQYF. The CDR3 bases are TGTGCCAGCAGTGAAGGGCAGGGGAGCTCCTACGAGCAGTACTTC.

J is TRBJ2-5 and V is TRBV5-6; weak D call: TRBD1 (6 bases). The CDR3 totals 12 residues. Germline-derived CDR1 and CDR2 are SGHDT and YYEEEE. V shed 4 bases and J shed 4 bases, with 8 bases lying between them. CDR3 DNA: TGTGCCAGCAGCGAGGACAGAGAGACCCAGTACTTC. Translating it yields CASSEDRETQYF.

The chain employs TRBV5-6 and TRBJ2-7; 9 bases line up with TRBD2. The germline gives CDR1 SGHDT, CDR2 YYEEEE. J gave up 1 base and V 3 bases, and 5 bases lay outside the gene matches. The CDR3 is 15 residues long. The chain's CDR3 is CASSSGRGGSYEQYF. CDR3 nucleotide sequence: TGTGCCAGCAGCTCAGGGCGGGGGGGGTCCTACGAGCAGTACTTC.

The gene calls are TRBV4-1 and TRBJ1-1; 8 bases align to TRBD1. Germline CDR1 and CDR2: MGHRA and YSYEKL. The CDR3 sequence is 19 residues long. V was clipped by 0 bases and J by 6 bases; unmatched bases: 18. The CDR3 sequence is CASSQDPGQGLGNFAEAFF. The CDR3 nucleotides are TGCGCCAGCAGCCAAGACCCAGGACAGGGTTTGGGGAATTTCGCTGAAGCTTTCTTT.

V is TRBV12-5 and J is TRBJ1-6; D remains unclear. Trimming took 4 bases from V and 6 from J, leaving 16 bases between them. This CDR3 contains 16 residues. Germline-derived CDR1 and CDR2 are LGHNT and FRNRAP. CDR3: CASGSPGQRVNSPLHF. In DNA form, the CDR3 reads TGTGCTAGTGGTTCCCCAGGCCAGCGAGTTAATTCACCCCTCCACTTT. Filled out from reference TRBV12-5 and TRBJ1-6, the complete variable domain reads DARVTQTPRHKVTEMGQEVTMRCQPILGHNTVFWYRQTMMQGLELLAYFRNRAPLDDSGMPKDRFSAEMPDATLATLKIQPSEPRDSAVYFCASGSPGQRVNSPLHFGNGTRLTVT.

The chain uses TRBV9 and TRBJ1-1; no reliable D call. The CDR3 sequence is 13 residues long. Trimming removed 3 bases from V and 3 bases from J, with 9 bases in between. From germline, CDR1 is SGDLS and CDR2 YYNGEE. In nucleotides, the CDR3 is TGTGCCAGCAGCGCCAGCCCTCACACTGAAGCTTTCTTT. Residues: CASSASPHTEAFF.

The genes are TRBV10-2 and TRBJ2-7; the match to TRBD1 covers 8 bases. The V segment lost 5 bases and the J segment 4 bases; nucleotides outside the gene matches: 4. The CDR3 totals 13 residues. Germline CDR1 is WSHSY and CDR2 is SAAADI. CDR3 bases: TGCGCCAGCAGTACAGGGGGAGTTTACGAGCAGTACTTC. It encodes CASSTGGVYEQYF.

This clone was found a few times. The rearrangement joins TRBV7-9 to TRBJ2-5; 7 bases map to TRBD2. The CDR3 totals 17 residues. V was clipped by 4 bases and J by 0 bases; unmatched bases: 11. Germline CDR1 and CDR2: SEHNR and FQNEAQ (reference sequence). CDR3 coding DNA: TGTGCCAGCAGCTCATCTGTAGCGGGTTCTTACCAAGAGACCCAGTACTTC. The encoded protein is CASSSSVAGSYQETQYF.